Below, 14 T cell receptor beta chains from the same sample are listed, as sequenced in a study of T cells in women clearing cervical HPV infection (dated by TCRdb to the late 2010s). The library was produced with the immunoSEQ multiplex PCR assay. TCRdb re-hosts the immuneACCESS table, in-frame sequences only. Its copies lack some clones; in the studies checked, an unresolved V gene accounts for under half of them, and the cause for the rest is not known. The sample has around 35,000 clones on record. 1.6% of the sample is in the top ten clones. Sequencing used blood buffy coat. The receptor set was obtained from a woman aged 18 to 75 with a cervical HPV16 infection that either progressed to CIN3+ or cleared (not recorded which).

As to this clone: The read ends 3 residues before the CDR3 terminus; that terminus is restored from the germline J gene. This chain joins TRBV19 and TRBJ2-2, with 9 positions matching TRBD1. Looked up from germline, CDR1 is LNHDA and CDR2 is SQIVND (reference sequence). This CDR3 has 12 amino acids. The CDR3 sequence: CATWDRAAELFF. CDR3 bases read: TGTGCCACCTGGGACAGGGCGGCCGAG. The full variable domain, in which reference TRBV19 and TRBJ2-2 provide the parts outside the CDR3, is DGGITQSPKYLFRKEGQNVTLSCEQNLNHDAMYWYRQDPGQGLRLIYYSQIVNDFQKGDIAEGYSVSREKKESFPLTVTSAQKNPTAFYLCATWDRAAELFFGEGSRLTVL.

About this clone itself: Coverage ceases 3 residues before the CDR3 finishes, and the germline J gene fills in the end. The chain joins TRBV7-9 to TRBJ2-6, with D tentatively TRBD1 (5 bases). V lost 5 bases to trimming and J lost 1 base, with 9 bases between them. The germline V gene has CDR1 SEHNR and CDR2 FQNEAQ (reference sequence). The CDR3 runs to 15 residues. Partial CDR3 DNA: TGTGCCAGCAGCCTCACAGGTTCTGGGGCCAACGTC. It is translated as CASSLTGSGANV. The CDR3 in its entirety is CASSLTGSGANVLTF.

Note on this clone: The CDR3 end falls 3 residues outside the read, so it is completed with the germline J gene. V and J are TRBV9 and TRBJ1-4; 9 bases match TRBD1. The V segment lost 3 bases and the J segment 5 bases; nucleotides outside the gene matches: 5. The CDR3 spans 15 residues. Germline V gives CDR1 SGDLS, CDR2 YYNGEE. CDR3 region: CASSAGGTGNEKLFF. The part of the CDR3 DNA that was read is TGTGCCAGCAGCGCAGGAGGGACAGGGAATGAAAAA.

Worth noting for this clone: The read terminates 3 residues ahead of where the CDR3 ends, so the germline J gene completes it. V usage is TRBV20-1 and J usage is TRBJ2-3, with a tentative D call TRBD2 (6 bases). The V gene's germline CDR1 is DFQATT and CDR2 SNEGSKA (reference sequence). The CDR3 loop spans 14 amino acids. Incomplete CDR3 DNA: TGCAGTGCTTACTCGGGGGTGAATCAAGAGACG. As protein: CSAYSGVNQET. The full CDR3 sequence reads CSAYSGVNQETQYF.

The part of the CDR3 DNA that was read is TGCAGTGCTATATCAGGGACAGGGGGGGGTTTTGGTGAA. Translation gives CSAISGTGGGFGE. The whole CDR3 region reads CSAISGTGGGFGEAFF. The gene calls are TRBV20-1 and TRBJ1-1; TRBD1 matches 11 bases. The CDR3 extends 3 residues past the end of the read, so its final part is completed from the germline J gene. J gave up 7 bases and V 4 bases, and 14 bases lay outside the gene matches. Germline CDR1 is DFQATT and CDR2 is SNEGSKA (reference sequence). The CDR3 sequence is 16 residues long.

Notes on this clone: Sequencing ends 3 residues short of the CDR3 end; the germline J gene provides the rest. The chain employs TRBV20-1 and TRBJ2-1; 7 bases are a match to TRBD2. This CDR3 has 13 amino acids. The V gene end was trimmed by 3 bases and the J gene end by 5 bases; junction bases not matched to a gene: 4. Germline V gives CDR1 DFQATT, CDR2 SNEGSKA (reference sequence). The covered CDR3 bases are TGCAGTGCTAGGGGACTATCAAACAATGAG. This translates into CSARGLSNNE. The whole CDR3 is CSARGLSNNEQFF.

Concerning this clone: The sequenced fragment ends 3 residues before the CDR3 boundary, so the rest is inferred from the germline J gene. This rearrangement joins TRBV20-1 to TRBJ1-2, with a possible D match to TRBD1 (6 bases). Trimming took off 2 bases at V and 3 bases at J, with 16 bases between the two ends. CDR1 is DFQATT, CDR2 SNEGSKA, per germline (reference sequence). CDR3 length equals 15 residues. CDR3 bases read: TGCAGTGCTAGACAGGAGAGGGGGTTTGACTATGGC. Amino acids: CSARQERGFDYG. The entire CDR3 sequence reads CSARQERGFDYGYTF.

Points on this clone: The CDR3 goes on 3 residues after the read ends, and that part is filled in from the germline J gene. J is TRBJ2-4 and V is TRBV14; 8 nucleotides line up with TRBD1. CDR1 is SGHDN and CDR2 is FVKESK in the germline V gene. V lost 4 bases to trimming and J lost 5 bases; unmatched junction nucleotides: 7. This CDR3 is built from 15 residues. CDR3 residues: CASSRQGARENIQYF. The DNA read from the CDR3 is TGTGCCAGCAGCCGCCAGGGGGCGCGTGAAAACATT.

Note on this clone: The sequence runs out 3 residues before the end of the CDR3; the remainder is reconstructed from the germline J gene. V is TRBV30 and J is TRBJ2-1; TRBD2 might be the D (5 bases). This CDR3 has 15 residues. Trimming left V 0 bases short and J 7 bases short, with 16 bases between. CDR1 and CDR2 (germline): GTSNPN, SVGIG (reference sequence). CDR3 bases read: TGTGCCTGGAGTGTATCCAGCGGTCTAGTTAATGAG. Translated: CAWSVSSGLVNE. The whole CDR3 region reads CAWSVSSGLVNEQFF.

A note on this clone: The observed sequence ends 3 residues before the CDR3 terminus, with the missing tail filled in from the germline J gene. The rearrangement links TRBV2 to TRBJ1-2; D is possibly TRBD1 (5 bases). This CDR3 has 15 amino acids. Germline CDR1 is SNHLY and CDR2 is FYNNEI. The CDR3 bases that were read are TGTGCCAGCAGTGAAAGGGGCCTCGAGGGCTACGAC. It codes for CASSERGLEGYD. The full-length CDR3 reads as CASSERGLEGYDYTF.

As for this clone: The CDR3 extends 3 residues past the end of the read, so its final part is completed from the germline J gene. The chain combines TRBV18 with TRBJ2-3; D is ambiguous. This CDR3 has 14 residues. Germline CDR1 is KGHSH and CDR2 is LQKENI. The CDR3 spells CASSPYSRNQPQYF. The DNA read from the CDR3 is TGTGCCAGCTCACCCTACAGCCGCAATCAGCCG.

As to this clone: The read gets to within 3 residues of the CDR3 end, and the germline J gene fills in the rest. This sample includes further DNA sequences coding for the same CDR3. This chain joins TRBV5-1 and TRBJ2-3; tentative D call: TRBD1 (5 bases). V gave up 0 bases and J gave up 1 base, with 9 bases separating them. The germline gives CDR1 SGHRS, CDR2 YFSETQ. The length of the CDR3 is 15 residues. CDR3 region: CASSLGRGGTDTQYF. Partial CDR3 DNA: TGCGCCAGCAGCTTGGGTAGGGGCGGCACAGATACG.

Worth noting for this clone: The read comes to an end 3 residues before the CDR3 does, leaving the germline J gene to fill in the end. J is TRBJ2-2 and V is TRBV4-2; a weak D match, TRBD1 (6 bases). V gave up 4 bases and J gave up 2 bases, with 8 bases separating them. The CDR3 is 14 amino acids. CDR1 LGHNA and CDR2 YNFKEQ come from the germline V gene. CDR3 bases read: TGTGCCAGCAGCCCACAGGGTAACACCGGGGAG. It specifies CASSPQGNTGE. The complete CDR3 protein is CASSPQGNTGELFF.

Points on this clone: The read ends 3 residues shy of where the CDR3 ends; the end is completed using the germline J gene. V gene TRBV19 combines with J gene TRBJ2-1, with 10 bases matching TRBD2. V dropped 4 bases and J dropped 8; count of bases not matched to a gene: 5. There are 14 residues in the CDR3. Germline V gene lookup returns CDR1 LNHDA and CDR2 SQIVND (reference sequence). CDR3 loop: CASSRVAGGHEQFF. CDR3 DNA, as far as it was read: TGTGCCAGTAGTAGAGTAGCGGGAGGACATGAG.